This T cell receptor beta chain emerged from a study of OX40 agonist ivuxolimab in advanced cancers. Turning to the study itself: Recorded diagnoses for dose-escalation patients were hepatocellular carcinoma, melanoma, renal cell or head and neck cancer. Notes on the study in general: In CD8+ T cells, expanded clones were on average more numerous than in CD4+.

Libraries were prepared by immunoSEQ multiplex PCR; TCRdb keeps only in-frame clonotypes and omits some of them. The sample lists over 55,000 clones, more than 80% seen once, with roughly 2.1% in the top ten. The CDR3 spans 14 residues. Germline CDR1 SGHVS, CDR2 FQNEAQ. The germline V and J ends were trimmed by 0 bases and 3 bases, with 8 bases remaining between them. This clone was seen just once. No antigen is known for it. The input for sequencing was CD4+ or CD8+ T cells sorted from blood, taken in a trial of the OX40 agonist ivuxolimab. The sequence was collected from an adult with an advanced solid tumor such as melanoma, head and neck, liver or kidney cancer. The rearrangement uses TRBV7-8 and TRBJ1-1; maybe TRBD1 (5 bases). For the CDR3, the DNA is TGTGCCAGCAGCTTAGCGCCGGGGGACACTGAAGCTTTCTTT. Translation: CASSLAPGDTEAFF.